A single sample gave rise to the 26 T cell receptor beta chains below, sequenced in a study of blood T cells in healthy people across ages. Together with a sample-barcoded 5' primer, a J-beta primer mix was included in a second PCR lasting about 7 to 11 cycles. TCRdb re-called the 5' RACE reads through MiXCR, storing one row per CDR3 protein. The sample yields about 570,000 distinct CDR3 sequences, roughly 29% seen once. The sample comprised blood. Receptor source: a woman in her seventies in good health.

This chain connects TRBV11-1 to TRBJ2-5, with 7 bases matching TRBD2. The assigned J gene may be wrong: the sequence end matches TRBJ2-1 better. This CDR3 has 14 amino acids. The V gene's germline CDR1 is SGHAT and CDR2 FQDESV (reference sequence). The CDR3: CASSWEGPYNEQFF. The CDR3 DNA follows: TGTGCCAGCAGCTGGGAGGGGCCCTACAATGAGCAGTTCTTC.

This clonotype has a handful of counts. The rearrangement links TRBV5-1 to TRBJ1-1; 11 bases are shared with TRBD1. Losses at the gene ends were 4 bases for V and 0 bases for J; bases not matched to a gene: 5. The germline V gene has CDR1 SGHRS and CDR2 YFSETQ. The CDR3 spans 16 residues. The DNA of the CDR3 is TGCGCCAGCAGCCGGGGACAGGGGGGATTGAACACTGAAGCTTTCTTT. It specifies CASSRGQGGLNTEAFF.

This clonotype came up once. The chain carries TRBV29-1 and TRBJ1-1; tentatively, D is TRBD1 (5 bases). Trimming left V 8 bases short and J 0 bases short, with 13 bases between. Germline V gene sequence: CDR1 SQVTM, CDR2 ANQGSEA. This CDR3 region has 13 residues. The CDR3 DNA reads as TGCAGCTCCCGGCGGGGGATGAACACTGAAGCTTTCTTT. Translating it yields CSSRRGMNTEAFF.

The chain links TRBV5-5 to TRBJ1-1; possible D gene TRBD1, 5 bases. The length of the CDR3 is 14 residues. The ends were cut back, 6 bases at V and 0 bases at J, with 12 bases in the middle. Germline V gene lookup returns CDR1 SGHKS and CDR2 YYEKEE (reference sequence). CDR3 protein: CASKPQEMNTEAFF. CDR3 nucleotides: TGTGCCAGCAAACCACAGGAGATGAACACTGAAGCTTTCTTT.

This clonotype has more than one count but fewer than ten. V and J are TRBV4-2 and TRBJ2-7; D is tentatively TRBD1 or TRBD2 (5 bases each). The germline V and J ends were trimmed by 3 bases and 3 bases, with 12 bases remaining between them. This CDR3 comprises 14 residues. CDR1 and CDR2 (germline): LGHNA, YNFKEQ. CDR3 sequence (DNA): TGTGCCAGCAGCCAGGTTGGGACCGACTACGAGCAGTACTTC. It is translated as CASSQVGTDYEQYF.

This chain links TRBV20-1 with TRBJ1-1; TRBD1 is a possible D gene (5 bases). The CDR3 is 15 amino acids. V was cut by 3 bases and J by 2 bases, with 16 bases left in between. Germline CDR1 is DFQATT and CDR2 is SNEGSKA (reference sequence). The CDR3 sequence: CSAREPGGTNTEAFF. CDR3 nucleotide sequence: TGCAGTGCTAGGGAGCCCGGGGGGACCAACACTGAAGCTTTCTTT.

This clonotype was observed a handful of times. At one of its ends the junction is not consistent with the germline gene, which may arise from a read error. V usage is TRBV4-1 and J usage is TRBJ1-4, with D tentatively TRBD1 (5 bases). Germline V gives CDR1 MGHRA, CDR2 YSYEKL. The CDR3 is made up of 16 amino acids. The CDR3 region is CASGQDEVHSGAQLFF. The CDR3 DNA reads TGCGCCAGCGGCCAAGACGAGGTGCATTCCGGGGCACAACTGTTTTTT.

Comment on this clonotype: The junction differs from germline at one of its ends, possibly a read error. V usage is TRBV7-8 and J usage is TRBJ2-7; TRBD2 matches at 7 bases. The CDR3 runs to 16 residues. Per germline, CDR1 SGHVS and CDR2 FQNEAQ. The chain's CDR3 is CAGSLQAGYSSYEQYF. DNA of the CDR3: TGTGCCGGCAGCTTACAAGCGGGGTATAGCTCCTACGAGCAGTACTTC.

The CDR3 sequence is CASSYSSGPRQYF. CDR3 bases: TGTGCCAGCAGTTACAGTTCAGGTCCTCGGCAGTACTTC. V gene TRBV2 combines with J gene TRBJ2-1; D not certain. The J call is in doubt because the DNA end fits TRBJ2-7 better. Germline CDR1 is SNHLY and CDR2 is FYNNEI. This CDR3 spans 13 amino acids.

The V call is TRBV12-3 or TRBV12-4, the J call TRBJ1-1, with unresolved D. The ends were cut back, 7 bases at V and 1 base at J, with 10 bases in the middle. The CDR3 is made up of 13 amino acids. Here the CDR3 DNA reads TGTGCCAGCACCCTGGCGGAGAACACTGAAGCTTTCTTT. It encodes CASTLAENTEAFF.

CDR3 nucleotides: TGTGCCAGCAGACAGGGGGCATCTCGAGGCTATGGCTACACCTTC. It translates to CASRQGASRGYGYTF. The rearrangement uses TRBV27 and TRBJ1-2; 9 nucleotides align to TRBD1. The V and J ends lost 6 bases and 4 bases, in that order; junction bases with no gene match: 9. The germline CDR1 and CDR2 sequences are MNHEY and SMNVEV (reference sequence). The CDR3 length is 15 residues.

The V and J genes are TRBV29-1 and TRBJ2-5, with TRBD1 as a possible D gene (5 bases). The DNA end is more similar to TRBJ2-7, so the J call may be wrong. CDR1 is SQVTM, CDR2 ANQGSEA, per germline. The CDR3 is made up of 12 amino acids. Here the CDR3 reads CSATGSRYEQYF. The CDR3 region has the DNA TGCAGCGCCACAGGAAGCCGCTACGAGCAGTACTTC.

The CDR3 loop is CASSDGGPSSTQYF. The CDR3 region has the DNA TGTGCCAGCAGTGACGGGGGGCCCAGTTCGACCCAGTACTTC. The chain carries TRBV6-1 and TRBJ2-5; tentative D call: TRBD2 (7 bases). V lost 3 bases, J lost 7 bases, and 15 bases lay in between. Germline V CDR1 and CDR2: MNHNS, SASEGT. The CDR3 extends over 14 amino acids.

The chain couples TRBV10-2 to TRBJ1-2; no definite D call. CDR3 size: 15 residues. V was cut by 8 bases and J by 2 bases, with 18 bases left in between. Per germline, CDR1 WSHSY and CDR2 SAAADI. Here the CDR3 DNA reads TGCGCCAGCGGACCTACCGAGTTCCTCAACTATGGCTACACCTTC. Encoded protein: CASGPTEFLNYGYTF.

The chain carries TRBV6-9 and TRBJ2-1, with D tentatively TRBD2 (7 bases). CDR3 size: 14 residues. Deletions cut 2 bases from V and 7 bases from J, with 12 bases between. CDR1 and CDR2 from the germline V gene are MNHGY and SVAAGI. In DNA form, the CDR3 reads TGTGCCAGCAGTTATGGGGGGGGCTTAAATGAGCAGTTCTTC. This gives the protein CASSYGGGLNEQFF.

The gene calls are TRBV10-3 and TRBJ2-7; TRBD1 matches at 10 bases. CDR1 and CDR2 (germline): ENHRY, SYGVKD. This CDR3 contains 13 residues. With 6 bases clipped from V and 5 bases from J, the junction kept 4 bases outside the gene matches. The CDR3 DNA reads TGTGCCATCAGCGGACAGGGGGTCCACGAGCAGTACTTC. The encoded protein is CAISGQGVHEQYF.

This clonotype was seen only a few times. This chain links TRBV20-1 with TRBJ1-1; D may be TRBD1 (6 bases). The germline gives CDR1 DFQATT, CDR2 SNEGSKA (reference sequence). V was shortened by 1 base and J by 6 bases, with 12 bases between the two germline ends. This CDR3 contains 13 residues. The CDR3 DNA sequence: TGCAGTGCTAGAGTGGCAGGACAGCCTGAAGCTTTCTTT. As protein: CSARVAGQPEAFF.

This clonotype was counted only a few times. The chain recombines TRBV2 with TRBJ2-3; D possibly corresponds to TRBD2 (5 bases). CDR3 length: 15 residues. The germline V and J ends were trimmed by 8 bases and 2 bases, with 17 bases remaining between them. The V gene's germline CDR1 is SNHLY and CDR2 FYNNEI. As DNA, the CDR3 is TGTGCCAGCGCCCTCGATAGCGTCTCCACAGATACGCAGTATTTT. Translation: CASALDSVSTDTQYF. Using reference TRBV2 and TRBJ2-3 for the parts outside the CDR3, the full variable domain is EPEVTQTPSHQVTQMGQEVILRCVPISNHLYFYWYRQILGQKVEFLVSFYNNEISEKSEIFDDQFSVERPDGSNFTLKIRSTKLEDSAMYFCASALDSVSTDTQYFGPGTRLTVL.

This rearrangement joins TRBV12-3 or TRBV12-4 to TRBJ2-5; weak D call: TRBD1 (6 bases). Matching the DNA end better, TRBJ2-1 makes the J call doubtful. The CDR3 sequence is 14 residues long. The CDR3 spells CASTPGQWGNEQFF. The CDR3 DNA sequence: TGTGCCAGCACTCCGGGACAATGGGGCAATGAGCAGTTCTTC.

This clonotype was recorded a few times. The rearrangement uses TRBV7-2 and TRBJ1-2; D might be TRBD1 (6 bases). Trimming cost V 5 bases and J 7 bases, with 26 bases left between them. CDR3 length: 17 residues. CDR1 SGHTA and CDR2 FQGNSA come from the germline V gene. The CDR3 loop reads CASSDPGARGGMGGYTF. The CDR3 DNA sequence: TGTGCCAGCAGCGACCCCGGGGCGAGAGGGGGTATGGGTGGCTACACCTTC.

The chain employs TRBV6-6 and TRBJ1-3, with D hard to call. This CDR3 comprises 16 residues. V lost 2 bases and J lost 0, with 11 bases in between. Germline V gives CDR1 MNHNY, CDR2 SVGAGI (reference sequence). CDR3 sequence reads: CASSYNRPSSGNTIYF. In nucleotides, the CDR3 is TGTGCCAGCAGTTACAACCGTCCGAGCTCTGGAAACACCATATATTTT.

This clonotype was found a few times. V and J are TRBV5-1 and TRBJ1-4, with 7 bases aligning to TRBD1. Germline loops: CDR1 SGHRS, CDR2 YFSETQ. The V segment lost 2 bases and the J segment 7 bases; nucleotides outside the gene matches: 5. The CDR3 extends over 14 amino acids. The CDR3 coding sequence is TGCGCCAGCAGCTTCAACAGGGGTAGTGAAAAACTGTTTTTT. Translated: CASSFNRGSEKLFF.

This clonotype was detected a few times. Its ends do not fully match the called genes, so a read error is possible. The chain is built from TRBV27 and TRBJ1-2, with 10 bases identical to TRBD1. Germline V CDR1 and CDR2: MNHEY, SMNVEV (reference sequence). The CDR3 consists of 18 residues. DNA of the CDR3: TGTACCAGCAGTTTAAGACCAGATTTGACAGGGGGCGGTTATGGCTACACCTTC. Protein sequence: CTSSLRPDLTGGGYGYTF.

The V and J genes are TRBV12-3 or TRBV12-4 and TRBJ2-5; unclear D gene. The CDR3 sequence is 13 residues long. The ends were cut back, 2 bases at V and 5 bases at J, with 9 bases in the middle. In DNA, the CDR3 is TGTGCCAGCAGTTTAAACCACGGGGAGACCCAGTACTTC. This encodes CASSLNHGETQYF.

This clonotype appeared a few times. The gene calls are TRBV3-1 and TRBJ1-1; TRBD1 aligns across 10 bases. V lost 4 bases to trimming and J lost 1 base; unmatched junction nucleotides: 6. Looked up from germline, CDR1 is LGHDT and CDR2 is YNNKEL (reference sequence). This CDR3 has 16 amino acids. CDR3 residues: CASSLRDRGTNTEAFF. The CDR3, as DNA: TGTGCCAGCAGCCTCAGGGACAGGGGTACGAACACTGAAGCTTTCTTT. The variable domain in full, completed from reference TRBV3-1 and TRBJ1-1, reads DTAVSQTPKYLVTQMGNDKSIKCEQNLGHDTMYWYKQDSKKFLKIMFSYNNKELIINETVPNRFSPKSPDKAHLNLHINSLELGDSAVYFCASSLRDRGTNTEAFFGQGTRLTVV.

The chain joins TRBV7-3 to TRBJ2-1; 9 nucleotides agree with TRBD2. Germline lookup yields CDR1 SGHTA and CDR2 FQGTGA. V was pared by 2 bases and J by 3 bases, with 8 bases of the junction left unmatched. This CDR3 has 17 amino acids. CDR3: CASSLVGSGGLYNEQFF. The CDR3, as DNA: TGTGCCAGCAGCTTAGTGGGTAGCGGGGGTCTCTACAATGAGCAGTTCTTC. Full variable domain (rest looked up from reference TRBV7-3 and TRBJ2-1): GAGVSQTPSNKVTEKGKYVELRCDPISGHTALYWYRQSLGQGPEFLIYFQGTGAADDSGLPNDRFFAVRPEGSVSTLKIQRTERGDSAVYLCASSLVGSGGLYNEQFFGPGTRLTVL.